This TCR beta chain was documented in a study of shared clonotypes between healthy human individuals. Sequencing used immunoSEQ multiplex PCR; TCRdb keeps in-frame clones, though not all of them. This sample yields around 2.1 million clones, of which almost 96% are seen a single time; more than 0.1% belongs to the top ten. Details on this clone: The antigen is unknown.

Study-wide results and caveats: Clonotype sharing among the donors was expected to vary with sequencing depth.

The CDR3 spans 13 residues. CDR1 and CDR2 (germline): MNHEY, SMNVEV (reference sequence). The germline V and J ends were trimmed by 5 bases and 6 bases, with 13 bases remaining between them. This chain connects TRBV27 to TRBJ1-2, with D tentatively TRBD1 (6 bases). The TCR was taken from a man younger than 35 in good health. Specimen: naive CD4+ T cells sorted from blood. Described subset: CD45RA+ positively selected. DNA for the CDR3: TGTGCCAGCAGTCCACGGGAGGGGGATGGCTACACCTTC. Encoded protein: CASSPREGDGYTF.